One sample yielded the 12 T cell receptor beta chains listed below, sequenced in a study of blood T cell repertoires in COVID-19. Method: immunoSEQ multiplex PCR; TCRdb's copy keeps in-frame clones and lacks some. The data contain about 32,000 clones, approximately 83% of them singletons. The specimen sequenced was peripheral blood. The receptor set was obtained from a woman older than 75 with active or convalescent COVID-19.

In DNA, the CDR3 is TGTGCCTGGAGTGTGGGACAGGGCTACGAGCAGTACTTC. Encoded protein: CAWSVGQGYEQYF. This rearrangement joins TRBV30 to TRBJ2-7; 9 nucleotides match TRBD1. In germline, CDR1 is GTSNPN, CDR2 SVGIG (reference sequence). V was pared by 0 bases and J by 3 bases, with 0 bases of the junction left unmatched. CDR3 length: 13 residues.

Here the CDR3 reads CASSLGTEFSPLHF. The CDR3 DNA sequence: TGTGCCAGCAGCTTGGGGACAGAATTTTCACCCCTCCACTTT. J is TRBJ1-6 and V is TRBV7-9; 7 bases fit TRBD1. Germline V lookup: CDR1 SEHNR, CDR2 FQNEAQ (reference sequence). V trimming: 3 bases; J trimming: 9 bases; junction bases outside the gene matches: 5. This CDR3 contains 14 residues.

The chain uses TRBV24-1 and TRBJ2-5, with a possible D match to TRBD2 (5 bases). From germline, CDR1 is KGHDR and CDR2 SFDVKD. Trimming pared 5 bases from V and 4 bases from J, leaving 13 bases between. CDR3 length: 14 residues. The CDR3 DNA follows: TGTGCCACCAGTGTTCCTTGGGGAGTAGAGACCCAGTACTTC. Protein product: CATSVPWGVETQYF.

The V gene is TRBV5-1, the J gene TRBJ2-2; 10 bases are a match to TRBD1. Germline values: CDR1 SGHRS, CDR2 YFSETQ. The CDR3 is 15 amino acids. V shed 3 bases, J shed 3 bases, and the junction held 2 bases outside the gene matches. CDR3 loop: CASSSGTGDTGELFF. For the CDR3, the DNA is TGCGCCAGCAGCTCCGGGACAGGGGACACCGGGGAGCTGTTTTTT.

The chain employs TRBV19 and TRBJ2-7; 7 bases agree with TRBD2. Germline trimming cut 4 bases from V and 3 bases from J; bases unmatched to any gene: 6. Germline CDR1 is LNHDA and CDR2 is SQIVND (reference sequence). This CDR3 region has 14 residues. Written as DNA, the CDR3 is TGTGCCAGTAGTAAGTCTAGCGGAGGCTACGAGCAGTACTTC. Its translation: CASSKSSGGYEQYF.

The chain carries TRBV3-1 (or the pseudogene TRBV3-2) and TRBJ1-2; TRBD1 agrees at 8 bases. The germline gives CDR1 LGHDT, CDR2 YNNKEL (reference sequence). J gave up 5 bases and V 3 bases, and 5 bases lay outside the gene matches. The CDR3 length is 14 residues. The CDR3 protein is CASSHRTGGYGYTF. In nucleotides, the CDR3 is TGTGCCAGCAGCCACCGTACAGGGGGATATGGCTACACCTTC.

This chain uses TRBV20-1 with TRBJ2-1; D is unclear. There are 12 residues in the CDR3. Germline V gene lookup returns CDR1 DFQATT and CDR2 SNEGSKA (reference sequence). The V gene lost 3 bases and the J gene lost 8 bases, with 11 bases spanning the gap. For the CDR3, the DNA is TGCAGTGCTAGTAGCCGATCCGATGAGCAGTTCTTC. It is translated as CSASSRSDEQFF.

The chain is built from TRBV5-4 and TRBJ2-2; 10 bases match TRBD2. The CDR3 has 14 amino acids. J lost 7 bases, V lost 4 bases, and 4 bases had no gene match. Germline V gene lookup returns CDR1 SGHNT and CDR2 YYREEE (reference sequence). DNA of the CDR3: TGTGCCAGCAGCCAGGGACTAGCGCACGGGGAGCTGTTTTTT. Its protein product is CASSQGLAHGELFF.

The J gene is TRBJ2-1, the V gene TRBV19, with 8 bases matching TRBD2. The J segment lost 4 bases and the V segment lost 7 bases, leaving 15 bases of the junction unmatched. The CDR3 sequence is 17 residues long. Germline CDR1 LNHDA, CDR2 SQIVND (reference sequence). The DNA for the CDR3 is TGTGCCAGTACCCAGTCCCACGGGCTAGCGGGTTACAATGAGCAGTTCTTC. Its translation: CASTQSHGLAGYNEQFF.

The CDR3 is CASSNQGARTGELFF. In DNA, the CDR3 is TGTGCCAGTAGTAACCAGGGGGCGAGGACCGGGGAGCTGTTTTTT. This chain joins TRBV19 and TRBJ2-2; 8 nucleotides line up with TRBD1. CDR3 length: 15 residues. The germline gives CDR1 LNHDA, CDR2 SQIVND (reference sequence). Trimming at V came to 4 bases and at J to 5 bases, leaving 6 bases not matched to a gene.

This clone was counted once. The CDR3, as DNA: TGTGCCAGCAGCTCCCCGAGGGCGGGAGGAGGTATTATCACAGATACGCAGTATTTT. Its protein product is CASSSPRAGGGIITDTQYF. The V call is TRBV7-3, the J call TRBJ2-3; 8 bases match TRBD2. Germline CDR1 reads SGHTA; CDR2 reads FQGTGA. Losses at the gene ends were 4 bases for V and 2 bases for J; bases not matched to a gene: 17. This CDR3 has 19 residues. Full variable domain (remainder filled in from reference TRBV7-3 and TRBJ2-3): GAGVSQTPSNKVTEKGKYVELRCDPISGHTALYWYRQSLGQGPEFLIYFQGTGAADDSGLPNDRFFAVRPEGSVSTLKIQRTERGDSAVYLCASSSPRAGGGIITDTQYFGPGTRLTVL.

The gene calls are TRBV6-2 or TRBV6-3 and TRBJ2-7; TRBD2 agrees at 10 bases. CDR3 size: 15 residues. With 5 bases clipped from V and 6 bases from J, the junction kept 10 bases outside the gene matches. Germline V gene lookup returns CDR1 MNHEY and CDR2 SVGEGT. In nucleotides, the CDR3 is TGTGCCAGCAGTACGTCTAGCGGGGGAGTGCTCGAGCAGTACTTC. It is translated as CASSTSSGGVLEQYF.